This T cell receptor (beta chain) stems from a study of blood T cell repertoires in COVID-19. Study-level background: Material from acute and convalescent COVID-19 was sourced from the United States, Italy and Spain. T cells, B-cell-depleted T cells, or PBMCs provided the cDNA or gDNA that served as material.

Original processing notes: Reference gene primers were amplified, and this amplification served to estimate nucleated cell counts. Profiling relied on immunoSEQ multiplex PCR, and the TCRdb table lists in-frame clones only, not all of them. V, J and clone size are taken as reported in that table, and D and trimming were inferred from the DNA itself. The table lists under 150,000 clones, over 80% of them singletons. The V gene lost 3 bases and the J gene lost 4 bases, with 18 bases spanning the gap. The CDR3 is made up of 16 amino acids. Germline CDR1 is KGHSH and CDR2 is LQKENI. Sample: peripheral blood. The chain is built from TRBV18 and TRBJ1-2; weak D call: TRBD1 (5 bases). The receptor comes from a man younger than 45 with acute or convalescent COVID-19. The CDR3 loop is CASSPPTGSLPYGYTF. As DNA, the CDR3 is TGTGCCAGCTCACCCCCAACAGGCTCGTTACCCTATGGCTACACCTTC. Drawing the rest from reference TRBV18 and TRBJ1-2, the complete variable domain is NAGVMQNPRHLVRRRGQEARLRCSPMKGHSHVYWYRQLPEEGLKFMVYLQKENIIDESGMPKERFSAEFPKEGPSILRIQQVVRGDSAAYFCASSPPTGSLPYGYTFGSGTRLTVV.